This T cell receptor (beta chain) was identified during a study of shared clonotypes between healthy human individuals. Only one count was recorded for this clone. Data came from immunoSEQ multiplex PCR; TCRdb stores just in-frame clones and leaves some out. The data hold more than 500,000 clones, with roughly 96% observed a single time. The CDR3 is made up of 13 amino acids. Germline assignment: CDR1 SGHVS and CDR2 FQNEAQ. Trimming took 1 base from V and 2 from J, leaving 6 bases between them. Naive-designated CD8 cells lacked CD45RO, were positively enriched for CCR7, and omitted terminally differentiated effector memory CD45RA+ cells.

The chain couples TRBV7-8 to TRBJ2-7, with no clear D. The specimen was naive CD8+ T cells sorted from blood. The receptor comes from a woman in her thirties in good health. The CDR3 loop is CASSLDLAYEQYF. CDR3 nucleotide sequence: TGTGCCAGCAGCTTAGACCTAGCCTACGAGCAGTACTTC.